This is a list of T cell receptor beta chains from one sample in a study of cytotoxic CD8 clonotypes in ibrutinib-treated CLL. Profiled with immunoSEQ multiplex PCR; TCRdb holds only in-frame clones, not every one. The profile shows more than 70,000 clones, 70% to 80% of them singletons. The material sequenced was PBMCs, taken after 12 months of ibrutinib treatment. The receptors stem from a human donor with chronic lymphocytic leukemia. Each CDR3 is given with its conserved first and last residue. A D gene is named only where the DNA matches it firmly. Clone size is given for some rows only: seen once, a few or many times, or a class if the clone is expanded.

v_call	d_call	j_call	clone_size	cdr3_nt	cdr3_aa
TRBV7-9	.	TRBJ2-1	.	TGTGCCAGCAGCTCCTGGCTAGCGCTTAATGAGCAGTTCTTC	CASSSWLALNEQFF
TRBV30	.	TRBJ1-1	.	TGTGCCTGGAGTTCCGGGGGTCAGGGGGCTTTCTTT	CAWSSGGQGAFF
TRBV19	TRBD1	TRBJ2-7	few	TGTGCCAGTAGGGACAGGAACTACGAGCAGTACTTC	CASRDRNYEQYF
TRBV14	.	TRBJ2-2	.	TGTGCCAGCAGCCAAGATCGCGCCGGGGAGCTGTTTTTT	CASSQDRAGELFF
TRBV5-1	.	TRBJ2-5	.	TGCGCCAGCAGCAGGGGGGACAACCAAGAGACCCAGTACTTC	CASSRGDNQETQYF
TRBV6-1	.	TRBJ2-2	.	TGTGCCAGCAGGTACATAAACACCGGGGAGCTGTTTTTT	CASRYINTGELFF
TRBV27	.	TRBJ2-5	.	TGTGCCAGCAGTTTGTGGCGGGGGCTGGAGACCCAGTACTTC	CASSLWRGLETQYF
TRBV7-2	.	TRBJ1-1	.	TGTGCCAGCAGCTTATGGAGGGGGGGACCGGCTTTCTTT	CASSLWRGGPAFF
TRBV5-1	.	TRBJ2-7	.	TGCGCCAGCAGCTCGGGACTGAGCGAGGAGCAGTACTTC	CASSSGLSEEQYF
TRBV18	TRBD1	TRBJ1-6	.	TGTGCCAGCTCACCGACAGGGTGGGATTCACCCCTCCACTTT	CASSPTGWDSPLHF
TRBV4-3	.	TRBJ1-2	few	TGCGCCAGCAGCCAAGAAGGGTGGGGAGGCTACACCTTC	CASSQEGWGGYTF
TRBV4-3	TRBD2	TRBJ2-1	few	TGCGCCAGCAGCCCTAGCGGGGGGGGCTCCTACAATGAGCAGTTCTTC	CASSPSGGGSYNEQFF
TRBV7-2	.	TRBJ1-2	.	TGTGCCAGCAGCCGCCCCCCTACAGCTGCCTATGGCTACACCTTC	CASSRPPTAAYGYTF
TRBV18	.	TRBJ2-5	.	TGTGCCAGCTCAACAAGGAGTCAGATCCAAGAGACCCAGTACTTC	CASSTRSQIQETQYF
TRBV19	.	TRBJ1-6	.	TGTGCCAGTAGGAGTCAAGCTTCACCCCTCCACTTT	CASRSQASPLHF
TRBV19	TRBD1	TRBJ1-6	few	TGTGCCAGTAGGGCAGGGGGCAATTCACCCCTCCACTTT	CASRAGGNSPLHF
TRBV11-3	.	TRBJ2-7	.	TGTGCCAGCAGCTTAGACGGTGGTGGGGAGCAGTACTTC	CASSLDGGGEQYF
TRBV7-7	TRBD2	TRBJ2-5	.	TGTGCTAGCAGCTCAGGGCTAGCGGGGGCCGGGGAAGAGACCCAGTACTTC	CASSSGLAGAGEETQYF
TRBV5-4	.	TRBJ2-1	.	TGTGCCAGCAGATTAGCGGAAAAGCCCTACAATGAGCAGTTCTTC	CASRLAEKPYNEQFF
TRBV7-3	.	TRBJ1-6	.	TGTGCCAGCAGCCGGGGATTAAATTCACCCCTCCACTTT	CASSRGLNSPLHF
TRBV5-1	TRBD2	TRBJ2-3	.	TGCGCCAGCAGCTTGGAACCTAGCGGGAGCACAGATACGCAGTATTTT	CASSLEPSGSTDTQYF
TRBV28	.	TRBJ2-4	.	TGTGCCAGCAGACTGGGGGTATCGGACATTCAGTACTTC	CASRLGVSDIQYF
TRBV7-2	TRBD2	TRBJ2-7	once	TGTGCCAGCAGCCCCGGGTTGGGGGGGGAGCAGTACTTC	CASSPGLGGEQYF
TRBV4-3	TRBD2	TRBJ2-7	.	TGCGCCAGCAGCCCTGGCAGGAGCGGGAGGGCCCACGAGCAGTACTTC	CASSPGRSGRAHEQYF
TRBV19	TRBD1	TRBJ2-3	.	TGTGCCAGTCAGGGGGCCAAATCCCGGACAGATACGCAGTATTTT	CASQGAKSRTDTQYF
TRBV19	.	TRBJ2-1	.	TGTGCCAGTGGCTACAGGGCGGGTGAGCAGTTCTTC	CASGYRAGEQFF
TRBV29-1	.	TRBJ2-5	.	TGCAGCGTTGTTGGAGAGACCCAGTACTTC	CSVVGETQYF
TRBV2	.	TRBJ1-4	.	TGTGCCAGCAGTGAAGGGCTAGGGGGAAAACTGTTTTTT	CASSEGLGGKLFF
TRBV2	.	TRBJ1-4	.	TGTGTCAGCAGTGAGGTCGATGAAAAACTGTTTTTT	CVSSEVDEKLFF
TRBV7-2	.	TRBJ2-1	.	TGTGCCAGCCGTAGGATCGATGAGCAGTTCTTC	CASRRIDEQFF
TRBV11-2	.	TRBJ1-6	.	TGTGCCAGCAGCTTAGGGGGGGAGGCCCATTCACCCCTCCACTTT	CASSLGGEAHSPLHF
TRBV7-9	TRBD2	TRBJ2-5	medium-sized	TGTGCCAGCACCCTTAGCGGGGGCGAGACCCAGTACTTC	CASTLSGGETQYF
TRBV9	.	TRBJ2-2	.	TGTGCCAGCAGCGTAGTTGGGGGGCAGGCCGGGGAGCTGTTTTTT	CASSVVGGQAGELFF
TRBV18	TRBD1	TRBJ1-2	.	TGTGCCAGCTCGCCGGGACAGGGGCCGTATGGCTACACCTTC	CASSPGQGPYGYTF
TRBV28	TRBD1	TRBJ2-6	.	TGTGCCAGCAGTTTTCCGGGACAGGCCAACTCTGGGGCCAACGTCCTGACTTTC	CASSFPGQANSGANVLTF
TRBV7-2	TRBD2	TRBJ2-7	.	TGTGCCAGCAGCTTAGTCGGCGGGGGGAATGCCTACGAGCAGTACTTC	CASSLVGGGNAYEQYF
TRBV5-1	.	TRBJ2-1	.	TGCGCCAGCAGCTTGGCGGCAGGGGGGCCGGGAAACAATGAGCAGTTCTTC	CASSLAAGGPGNNEQFF
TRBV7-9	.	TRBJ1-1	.	TGTGCCAGCAGCGAACGAGGATTTGAAGCTTTCTTT	CASSERGFEAFF
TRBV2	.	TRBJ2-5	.	TGTGCCAGCAGTCCCAATAGCGGATCGGAGACCCAGTACTTC	CASSPNSGSETQYF
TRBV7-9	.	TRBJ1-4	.	TGTGCCAGCAGCCCCTCGGGTCAGGGGAATGAAAAACTGTTTTTT	CASSPSGQGNEKLFF
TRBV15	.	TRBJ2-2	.	TGTGCCACCAGGGCCGTGGGCAGTACCACCGGGGAGCTGTTTTTT	CATRAVGSTTGELFF
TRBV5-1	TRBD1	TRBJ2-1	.	TGCGCCAGCACCCCGCTCGGACAGGGGGAGTGGGATGAGCAGTTCTTC	CASTPLGQGEWDEQFF
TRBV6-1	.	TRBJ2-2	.	TGTGCCAGCACGGGGACGGCTGGCACCGGGGAGCTGTTTTTT	CASTGTAGTGELFF
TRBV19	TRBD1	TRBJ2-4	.	TGTGCCAGTAGCATGACAGGGACGGGGAACATCCAGTACTTC	CASSMTGTGNIQYF
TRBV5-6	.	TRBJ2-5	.	TGTGCCAGCCTCCGTAGGGGGTTGGGGCAAGAGACCCAGTACTTC	CASLRRGLGQETQYF
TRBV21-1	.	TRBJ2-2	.	TGTGCCACCCGAGACCGGAGTGGGGAGCTGTTTTTT	CATRDRSGELFF
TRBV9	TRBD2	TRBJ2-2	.	TGTGCCAGCAGCGCCCTAGCGGGAGGGCCCGGGGAGCTGTTTTTT	CASSALAGGPGELFF
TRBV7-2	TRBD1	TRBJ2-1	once	TGTGCCAGCAGCCCCGACAGGGGGACCTACAATGAGCAGTTCTTC	CASSPDRGTYNEQFF
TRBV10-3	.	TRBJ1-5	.	TGTGCCATCAGTGGTGGAGGGGACCAGCCCCAGCATTTT	CAISGGGDQPQHF
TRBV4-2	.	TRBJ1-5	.	TGTGCCAGCAGCCAAGGGGACCGAAATCAGCCCCAGCATTTT	CASSQGDRNQPQHF
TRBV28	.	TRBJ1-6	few	TGTGCCAGCAGCTTAAGCGACTCACCCCTCCACTTT	CASSLSDSPLHF
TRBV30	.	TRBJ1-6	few	TGTGCCTGGAGACCCCCCGGCGGTGGTTCACCCCTCCACTTT	CAWRPPGGGSPLHF
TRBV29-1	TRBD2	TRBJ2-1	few	TGCAGCGCCACCGGGACTAGCGGGGGCAATGAGCAGTTCTTC	CSATGTSGGNEQFF